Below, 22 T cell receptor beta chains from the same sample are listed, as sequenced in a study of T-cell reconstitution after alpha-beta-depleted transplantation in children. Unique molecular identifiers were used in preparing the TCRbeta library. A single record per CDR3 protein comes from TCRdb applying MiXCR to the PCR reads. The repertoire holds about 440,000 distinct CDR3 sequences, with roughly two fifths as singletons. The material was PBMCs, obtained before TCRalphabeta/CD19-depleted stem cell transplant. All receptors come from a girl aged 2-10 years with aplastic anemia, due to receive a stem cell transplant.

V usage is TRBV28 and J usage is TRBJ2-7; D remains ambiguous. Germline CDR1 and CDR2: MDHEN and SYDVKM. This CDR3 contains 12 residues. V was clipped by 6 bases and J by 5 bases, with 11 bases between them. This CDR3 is CASSPLRNEQYF. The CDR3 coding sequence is TGTGCCAGCAGCCCCCTTCGCAACGAGCAGTACTTC.

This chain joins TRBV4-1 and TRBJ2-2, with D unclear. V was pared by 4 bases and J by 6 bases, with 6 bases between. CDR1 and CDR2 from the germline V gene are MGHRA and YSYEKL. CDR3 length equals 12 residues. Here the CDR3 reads CASSLPPGELFF. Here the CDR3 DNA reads TGCGCCAGCAGCCTACCGCCCGGGGAGCTGTTTTTT.

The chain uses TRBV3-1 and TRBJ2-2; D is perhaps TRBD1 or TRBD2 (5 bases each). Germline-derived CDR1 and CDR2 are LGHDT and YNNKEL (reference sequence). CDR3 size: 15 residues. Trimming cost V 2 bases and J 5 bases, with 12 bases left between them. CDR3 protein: CASSQFLGETGELFF. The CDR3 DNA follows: TGTGCCAGCAGCCAATTCCTGGGGGAAACCGGGGAGCTGTTTTTT.

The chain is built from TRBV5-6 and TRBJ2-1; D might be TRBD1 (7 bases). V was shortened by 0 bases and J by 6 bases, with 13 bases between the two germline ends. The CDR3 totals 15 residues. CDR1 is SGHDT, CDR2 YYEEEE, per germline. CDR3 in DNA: TGTGCCAGCAGCTTGGGGGGCAGGGGGGTCAATGAGCAGTTCTTC. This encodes CASSLGGRGVNEQFF.

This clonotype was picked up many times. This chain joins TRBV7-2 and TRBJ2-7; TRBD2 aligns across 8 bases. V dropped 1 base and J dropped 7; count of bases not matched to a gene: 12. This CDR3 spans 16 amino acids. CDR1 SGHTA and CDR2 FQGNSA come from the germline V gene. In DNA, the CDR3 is TGTGCCAGCAGCTTAGACCCTAGCGGGTCTCAAGGGGAGCAGTACTTC. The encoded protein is CASSLDPSGSQGEQYF.

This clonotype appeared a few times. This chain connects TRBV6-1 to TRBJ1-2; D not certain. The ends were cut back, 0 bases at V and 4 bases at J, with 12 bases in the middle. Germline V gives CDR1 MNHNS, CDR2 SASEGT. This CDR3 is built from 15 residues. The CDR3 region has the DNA TGTGCCAGCAGTGAAGCGCCTCAGCGTCCCTATGGCTACACCTTC. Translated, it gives CASSEAPQRPYGYTF.

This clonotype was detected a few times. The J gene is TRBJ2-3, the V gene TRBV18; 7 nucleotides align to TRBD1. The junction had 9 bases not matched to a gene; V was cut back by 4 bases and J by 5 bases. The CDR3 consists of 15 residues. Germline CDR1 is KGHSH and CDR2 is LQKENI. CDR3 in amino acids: CASSQTSGTEDTQYF. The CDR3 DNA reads TGTGCCAGCTCACAGACATCCGGGACAGAAGATACGCAGTATTTT.

The CDR3 loop is CASSSPRTLSSYEQYF. For the CDR3, the DNA is TGTGCCAGCAGTTCCCCCAGGACATTGAGCTCCTACGAGCAGTACTTC. The chain combines TRBV28 with TRBJ2-7, with D perhaps TRBD1 (5 bases). The CDR3 covers 16 residues. The V end lost 4 bases, the J end lost 0 bases, and 16 bases lay between the germline ends. From germline, CDR1 is MDHEN and CDR2 SYDVKM.

CDR3 loop: CSASDRTSGTYEQYF. The CDR3, as DNA: TGCAGTGCTAGCGATCGGACTAGCGGAACCTACGAGCAGTACTTC. V and J are TRBV20-1 and TRBJ2-7; 10 nucleotides align to TRBD2. The germline V gene encodes CDR1 DFQATT and CDR2 SNEGSKA (reference sequence). The CDR3 length is 15 residues. The junction had 7 bases not matched to a gene; V was cut back by 3 bases and J by 2 bases.

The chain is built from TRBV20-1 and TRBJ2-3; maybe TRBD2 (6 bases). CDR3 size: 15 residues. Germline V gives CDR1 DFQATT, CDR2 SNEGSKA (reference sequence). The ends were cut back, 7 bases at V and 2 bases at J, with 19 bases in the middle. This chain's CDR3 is CSGEVAGRPTDTQYF. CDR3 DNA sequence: TGCAGTGGGGAGGTGGCCGGACGCCCCACAGATACGCAGTATTTT.

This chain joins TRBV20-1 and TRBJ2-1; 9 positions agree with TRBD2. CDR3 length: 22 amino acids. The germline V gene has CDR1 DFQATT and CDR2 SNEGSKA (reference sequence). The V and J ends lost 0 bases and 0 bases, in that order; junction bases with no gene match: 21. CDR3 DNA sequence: TGCAGTGCTAGAGATCGTCGGGCGGGAGGGCCGAGTAACCTGGGCTCCTACAATGAGCAGTTCTTC. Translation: CSARDRRAGGPSNLGSYNEQFF.

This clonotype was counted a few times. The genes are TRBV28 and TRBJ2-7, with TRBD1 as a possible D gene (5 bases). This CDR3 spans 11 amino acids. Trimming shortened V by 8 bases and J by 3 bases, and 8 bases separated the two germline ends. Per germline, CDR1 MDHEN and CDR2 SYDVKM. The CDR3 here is CASGHHYEQYF. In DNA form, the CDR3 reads TGTGCCAGCGGACACCACTACGAGCAGTACTTC.

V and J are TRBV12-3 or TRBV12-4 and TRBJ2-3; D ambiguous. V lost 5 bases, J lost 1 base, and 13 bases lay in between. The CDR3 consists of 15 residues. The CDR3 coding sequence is TGTGCCAGCAGTCAAGGCTACCGGGGCACAGATACGCAGTATTTT. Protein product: CASSQGYRGTDTQYF.

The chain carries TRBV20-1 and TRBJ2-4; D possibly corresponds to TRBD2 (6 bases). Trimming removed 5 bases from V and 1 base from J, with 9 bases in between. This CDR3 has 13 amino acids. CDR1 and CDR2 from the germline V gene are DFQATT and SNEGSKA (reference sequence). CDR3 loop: CSALSGAKNIQYF. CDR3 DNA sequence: TGCAGTGCTCTAAGCGGGGCCAAAAACATTCAGTACTTC.

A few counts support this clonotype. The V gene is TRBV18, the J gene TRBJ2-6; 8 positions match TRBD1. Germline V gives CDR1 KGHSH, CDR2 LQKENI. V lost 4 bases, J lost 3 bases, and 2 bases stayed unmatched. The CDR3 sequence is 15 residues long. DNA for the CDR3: TGTGCCAGCTCACAAGGACAGGGTGGGGCCAACGTCCTGACTTTC. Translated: CASSQGQGGANVLTF.

The CDR3, as DNA: TGTGCCAGCACCCGAAGTCCTGACAGGGTGGAAAATGAGCAGTTCTTC. It specifies CASTRSPDRVENEQFF. The chain uses TRBV2 and TRBJ2-1; 7 positions match TRBD1. The CDR3 covers 16 residues. V lost 7 bases to trimming and J lost 7 bases; unmatched junction nucleotides: 16. The germline V gene has CDR1 SNHLY and CDR2 FYNNEI.

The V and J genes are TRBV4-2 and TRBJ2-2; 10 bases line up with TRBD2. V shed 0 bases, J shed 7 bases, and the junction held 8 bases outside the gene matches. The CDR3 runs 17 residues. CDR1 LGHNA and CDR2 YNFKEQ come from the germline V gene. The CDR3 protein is CASSQDSSGRANGELFF. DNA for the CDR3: TGTGCCAGCAGCCAAGATAGCAGCGGGAGGGCCAACGGGGAGCTGTTTTTT.

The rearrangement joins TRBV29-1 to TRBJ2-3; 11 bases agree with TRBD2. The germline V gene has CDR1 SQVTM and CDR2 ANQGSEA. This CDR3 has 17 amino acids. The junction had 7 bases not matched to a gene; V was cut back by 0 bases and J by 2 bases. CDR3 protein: CSVEERLAGGPTDTQYF. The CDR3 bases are TGCAGCGTTGAAGAGAGATTAGCGGGAGGGCCCACAGATACGCAGTATTTT.

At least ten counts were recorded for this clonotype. The CDR3 sequence is CASSLASGGGLYEQYF. The CDR3 nucleotides read TGTGCCAGCAGTTTAGCGTCCGGGGGGGGACTCTACGAGCAGTACTTC. The chain uses TRBV12-3 or TRBV12-4 and TRBJ2-7, with 8 bases matching TRBD2. V lost 0 bases and J lost 3; bases outside the gene matches: 7. The length of the CDR3 is 16 residues.

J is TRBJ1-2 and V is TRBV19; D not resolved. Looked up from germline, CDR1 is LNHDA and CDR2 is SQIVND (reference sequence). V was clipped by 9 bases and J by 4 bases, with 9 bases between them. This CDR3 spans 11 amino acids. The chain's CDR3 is CARKLSYGYTF. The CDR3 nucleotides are TGTGCCAGGAAACTTAGCTATGGCTACACCTTC.

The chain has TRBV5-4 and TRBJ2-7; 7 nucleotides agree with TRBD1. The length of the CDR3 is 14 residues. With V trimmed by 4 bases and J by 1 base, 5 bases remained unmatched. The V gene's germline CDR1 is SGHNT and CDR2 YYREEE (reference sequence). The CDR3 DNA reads TGTGCCAGCAGCCGGGACAGAAGTTCCTACGAGCAGTACTTC. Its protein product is CASSRDRSSYEQYF.

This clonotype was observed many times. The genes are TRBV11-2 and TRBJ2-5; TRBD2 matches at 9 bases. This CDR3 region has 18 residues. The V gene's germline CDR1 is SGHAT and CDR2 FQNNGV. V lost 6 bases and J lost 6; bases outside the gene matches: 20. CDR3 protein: CASSNPALAGSTKQTQYF. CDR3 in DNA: TGTGCCAGCAGTAACCCGGCACTAGCGGGTTCTACTAAACAGACCCAGTACTTC.